This entry lists 32 T cell receptor beta chains sequenced from one sample in a study of Tregs in tolerant kidney transplant recipients. The method was immunoSEQ multiplex PCR; TCRdb's version includes in-frame clones alone and lacks a portion of them. The table lists 25,000 to 35,000 clones. Mixed chimerism was transient after nonmyeloablative marrow transplants from related graft donors. Source: CD4+ T cells from blood (PBMCs), taken 24 months after the transplant. The receptors derive from a human patient who received a combined kidney and bone marrow transplant. These T cells may partly come from the graft donor.

Worth noting for this clone: The read comes to an end 3 residues before the CDR3 does, leaving the germline J gene to fill in the end. The chain has TRBV19 and TRBJ2-1, with TRBD1 matching over 10 bases. V was clipped by 3 bases and J by 6 bases; unmatched bases: 8. Germline-derived CDR1 and CDR2 are LNHDA and SQIVND (reference sequence). This CDR3 has 16 residues. Incomplete CDR3 DNA: TGTGCCAGTAGTATTGACAGGGGGCGAGGTCCCAATGAG. Amino acids: CASSIDRGRGPNE. The CDR3 in full is CASSIDRGRGPNEQFF.

Comments on this clone: The CDR3 is cut off 3 residues early in the read; its end comes from the germline J gene. V gene TRBV28 combines with J gene TRBJ1-5; no firm D call. The CDR3 consists of 14 residues. The V gene's germline CDR1 is MDHEN and CDR2 SYDVKM. V was cut by 3 bases and J by 1 base, with 7 bases left in between. CDR3 sequence: CASSFGGSNQPQHF. The CDR3 DNA, read in part, is TGTGCCAGCAGTTTCGGAGGGAGCAATCAGCCC.

Comment on this clone: The sequenced fragment ends 3 residues before the CDR3 boundary, so the rest is inferred from the germline J gene. The chain joins TRBV5-4 to TRBJ2-7; 11 bases are a match to TRBD2. The CDR3 totals 15 residues. Germline trimming cut 0 bases from V and 2 bases from J; bases unmatched to any gene: 1. Germline V gene sequence: CDR1 SGHNT, CDR2 YYREEE (reference sequence). The DNA read from the CDR3 is TGTGCCAGCAGCTTGGGACTAGCGGGAACCTACGAG. Translation gives CASSLGLAGTYE. The CDR3 reads in full as CASSLGLAGTYEQYF.

Regarding this clone: Read data end 3 residues before the CDR3 end; the end is taken from the germline J gene. This chain links TRBV4-2 with TRBJ2-7, with 10 nucleotides matching TRBD1. Trimming removed 0 bases from V and 1 base from J; junction bases left unmatched: 6. The CDR3 is 17 amino acids. From germline, CDR1 is LGHNA and CDR2 YNFKEQ. The CDR3 bases that were read are TGTGCCAGCAGCCAAGAAGTAAGGGGACAGGGGTCCTACGAG. Residues: CASSQEVRGQGSYE. The full-length CDR3 reads as CASSQEVRGQGSYEQYF.

As for this clone: The sequence runs out 3 residues before the end of the CDR3; the remainder is reconstructed from the germline J gene. The V call is TRBV5-1, the J call TRBJ2-1; D not resolved. The germline V and J ends were trimmed by 4 bases and 2 bases, with 7 bases remaining between them. This CDR3 contains 13 residues. From germline, CDR1 is SGHRS and CDR2 YFSETQ. The covered CDR3 bases are TGCGCCAGCAGCAACTCCGCCTACAATGAG. Translating gives CASSNSAYNE. The CDR3, in full, reads CASSNSAYNEQFF.

Points on this clone: The read ends 3 residues shy of where the CDR3 ends; the end is completed using the germline J gene. The gene calls are TRBV5-1 and TRBJ2-3; 7 bases match TRBD2. Trimming took 4 bases from V and 3 from J; bases not matched to a gene: 8. The CDR3 consists of 15 residues. From germline, CDR1 is SGHRS and CDR2 YFSETQ. The CDR3 DNA, read in part, is TGCGCCAGCAGCGTGCTAGCGGAGATAACAGATACG. Its protein product is CASSVLAEITDT. The CDR3 reads in full as CASSVLAEITDTQYF.

A remark on this clone: Read coverage stops 3 residues before the CDR3 terminus; the germline J gene supplies the remainder. V gene TRBV20-1 combines with J gene TRBJ1-2; 8 bases map to TRBD1. V shed 6 bases, J shed 6 bases, and the junction held 6 bases outside the gene matches. This CDR3 spans 12 amino acids. Per germline, CDR1 DFQATT and CDR2 SNEGSKA (reference sequence). CDR3 protein: CSARTGLNGYTF. The sequenced part of the CDR3 DNA is TGCAGTGCCCGGACAGGGTTGAATGGC.

Details on this clone: From the germline J gene comes the end of the CDR3, since the read stops 3 residues before it. The chain links TRBV6-1 to TRBJ2-1; 7 nucleotides match TRBD1. The CDR3 is 17 residues long. V lost 1 base and J lost 6; bases outside the gene matches: 12. Germline CDR1 is MNHNS and CDR2 is SASEGT. CDR3 DNA, as far as it was read: TGTGCCAGCAGTGAAGAGAGAAGGGGGCTTCTGCGCAATGAG. Its protein product is CASSEERRGLLRNE. The full CDR3 reads CASSEERRGLLRNEQFF.

Remarks on this clone: The read falls 3 residues short of the CDR3 end, and the missing part is taken from the germline J gene. The chain is built from TRBV19 and TRBJ1-5; D may be TRBD1 (5 bases). Germline assignment: CDR1 LNHDA and CDR2 SQIVND (reference sequence). This CDR3 has 16 residues. V was pared by 7 bases and J by 0 bases, with 16 bases between. The chain's CDR3 is CASIAAGPNSNQPQHF. Incomplete CDR3 DNA: TGTGCCAGTATTGCGGCGGGGCCTAATAGCAATCAGCCC.

A remark on this clone: The read ends 3 residues early relative to the CDR3; the germline J gene fills the gap. V usage is TRBV19 and J usage is TRBJ1-5, with D unclear. The CDR3 has 15 residues. Germline V gene data show CDR1 as LNHDA and CDR2 as SQIVND (reference sequence). The V and J ends lost 5 bases and 6 bases respectively, with 17 bases between them. The chain's CDR3 is CASSRPQELVQPQHF. The CDR3 DNA, read in part, is TGTGCCAGTAGTCGACCTCAGGAGTTAGTTCAGCCC.

Concerning this clone itself: The sequence runs out 3 residues before the end of the CDR3; the remainder is reconstructed from the germline J gene. The chain joins TRBV30 to TRBJ2-7; no reliable D call. CDR1 and CDR2 from the germline V gene are GTSNPN and SVGIG (reference sequence). The CDR3 has 12 residues. V lost 0 bases to trimming and J lost 3 bases, with 6 bases between them. This chain's CDR3 is CAWSVAIYEQYF. The part of the CDR3 DNA that was read is TGTGCCTGGAGTGTAGCTATCTACGAG.

Details on this clone: The missing CDR3 end, 3 residues past where the read stops, is filled in from the germline J gene. The rearrangement uses TRBV5-1 and TRBJ2-7; D gene ambiguous. The CDR3 is made up of 13 amino acids. Trimming cost V 4 bases and J 2 bases, with 10 bases left between them. Per the germline V gene, CDR1 is SGHRS and CDR2 is YFSETQ. The CDR3 sequence is CASSRSGTYEQYF. CDR3 bases read: TGCGCCAGCAGCCGGTCGGGTACCTACGAG.

A note on this clone: The CDR3 end is not reached by the read, which stops 3 residues before it; the germline J gene fills it in. The V call is TRBV19, the J call TRBJ2-3, with 7 bases that match TRBD1. The CDR3 runs to 15 residues. Per germline, CDR1 LNHDA and CDR2 SQIVND (reference sequence). The trim removed 4 bases at V and 6 bases at J, leaving 10 bases unmatched. CDR3 bases read: TGTGCCAGTAGTAGTATCAAGGGGGCAGGGGATACG. Its translation: CASSSIKGAGDT. The CDR3 reads in full as CASSSIKGAGDTQYF.

Concerning this clone itself: Read sequence stops 3 residues before the CDR3 end, and the germline J gene provides the missing end. This chain uses TRBV5-1 with TRBJ2-7, with 7 bases lining up with TRBD2. The V and J ends lost 4 bases and 0 bases, in that order; junction bases with no gene match: 10. The germline V gene encodes CDR1 SGHRS and CDR2 YFSETQ. This CDR3 has 16 amino acids. CDR3 amino acids: CASSGRASGSSYEQYF. Incomplete CDR3 DNA: TGCGCCAGCAGCGGGCGGGCTAGCGGAAGCTCCTACGAG.

The CDR3 is CASSPDRGGYTF. The part of the CDR3 DNA that was read is TGTGCCAGCTCACCTGACAGGGGCGGC. The chain links TRBV18 to TRBJ1-2, with TRBD1 identical over 8 bases. From the germline J gene comes the end of the CDR3, since the read stops 3 residues before it. The germline V gene has CDR1 KGHSH and CDR2 LQKENI. The CDR3 loop spans 12 amino acids.

Turning to this clone: The CDR3 end lies 3 residues beyond the end of the read and is filled in from the germline J gene. The V gene is TRBV10-1, the J gene TRBJ2-7; the D gene is possibly TRBD1 (6 bases). V was shortened by 3 bases and J by 0 bases, with 15 bases between the two germline ends. Germline CDR1 WNHNN, CDR2 SYGVQD (reference sequence). The CDR3 has 16 amino acids. The CDR3 DNA, read in part, is TGCGCCAGCAGTGAAGTAGCAGGGGAATGCTCCTACGAG. Its translation is CASSEVAGECSYE. The complete CDR3 sequence is CASSEVAGECSYEQYF.

The DNA read from the CDR3 is TGTGCCAGCGGGGGTATGAGTGGGGGGGATACG. Encoded protein: CASGGMSGGDT. The whole CDR3 protein is CASGGMSGGDTQYF. The chain employs TRBV2 and TRBJ2-3, with D maybe TRBD2 (6 bases). The CDR3 goes on 3 residues after the read ends, and that part is filled in from the germline J gene. CDR3 length equals 14 residues. V was trimmed by 8 bases and J by 6 bases, leaving 18 bases between them. Per the germline V gene, CDR1 is SNHLY and CDR2 is FYNNEI.

In the case of this clone: The read ends 3 residues shy of where the CDR3 ends; the end is completed using the germline J gene. V usage is TRBV28 and J usage is TRBJ1-4; D may be TRBD1 (6 bases). In germline, CDR1 is MDHEN, CDR2 SYDVKM. Trimming cost V 6 bases and J 3 bases, with 14 bases left between them. The CDR3 has 15 residues. The sequenced part of the CDR3 DNA is TGTGCCAGCAGCTCCATTGACAGGTCTAATGAAAAA. Its translation: CASSSIDRSNEK. The CDR3, in full, reads CASSSIDRSNEKLFF.

Turning to this clone: The sequence runs out 3 residues before the end of the CDR3; the remainder is reconstructed from the germline J gene. This chain links TRBV7-8 with TRBJ2-5; perhaps TRBD2 as D (6 bases). This CDR3 region has 14 residues. The V and J ends lost 1 base and 5 bases respectively, with 11 bases between them. Germline V gene data show CDR1 as SGHVS and CDR2 as FQNEAQ. The CDR3 loop is CASSLVRGTETQYF. The DNA read from the CDR3 is TGTGCCAGCAGCTTAGTCCGGGGGACGGAGACC.

Regarding this clone: The read ends 3 residues early relative to the CDR3; the germline J gene fills the gap. This chain connects TRBV19 to TRBJ2-1; TRBD2 is a possible D gene (7 bases). Germline V gene sequence: CDR1 LNHDA, CDR2 SQIVND (reference sequence). The V end was cut by 3 bases, the J end by 5 bases, with 14 bases between. The CDR3 has 15 residues. The chain's CDR3 is CASSMRGGANNEQFF. The part of the CDR3 DNA that was read is TGTGCCAGTAGTATGAGGGGGGGAGCTAACAATGAG.

Details on this clone: The read finishes 3 residues shy of the CDR3 end, and the germline J gene is used to complete it. This sequence joins TRBV7-2 and TRBJ1-1; no definite D call. CDR3 size: 13 residues. V lost 1 base, J lost 3 bases, and 6 bases lay in between. Germline values: CDR1 SGHTA, CDR2 FQGNSA. Partial CDR3 DNA: TGTGCCAGCAGCTTAGACGGGGACACTGAA. Protein sequence: CASSLDGDTE. The full CDR3 protein is CASSLDGDTEAFF.

A word on this clone: The read ends 3 residues shy of where the CDR3 ends; the end is completed using the germline J gene. This sequence joins TRBV18 and TRBJ2-2, with 7 positions matching TRBD1. Germline V gene data show CDR1 as KGHSH and CDR2 as LQKENI. V was pared by 3 bases and J by 5 bases, with 3 bases of the junction left unmatched. The CDR3 spans 14 residues. Incomplete CDR3 DNA: TGTGCCAGCTCACCCCCGACAGGGACCGGGGAG. Its translation is CASSPPTGTGE. The entire CDR3 sequence reads CASSPPTGTGELFF.

Concerning this clone itself: The read halts 3 residues ahead of the CDR3 end, with the missing end drawn from the germline J gene. This chain links TRBV20-1 with TRBJ2-2; 8 bases fit TRBD2. The CDR3 extends over 18 amino acids. Trimming at V came to 0 bases and at J to 1 base, leaving 10 bases not matched to a gene. In germline, CDR1 is DFQATT, CDR2 SNEGSKA (reference sequence). The covered CDR3 bases are TGCAGTGCTAGAGATCCTAGGTCTAGCGGGTTGAACACCGGGGAG. It translates to CSARDPRSSGLNTGE. The whole CDR3 sequence reads CSARDPRSSGLNTGELFF.

The part of the CDR3 DNA that was read is TGTGCCAGCAGCTTGGGAGGGCAGAGCACAGATACG. This translates into CASSLGGQSTDT. The full CDR3 sequence reads CASSLGGQSTDTQYF. V gene TRBV5-4 combines with J gene TRBJ2-3; D may be TRBD2 (5 bases). Read data end 3 residues before the CDR3 end; the end is taken from the germline J gene. Between the trimmed V and J ends, which lost 0 bases and 0 bases, there was a span of 8 bases. The germline V gene encodes CDR1 SGHNT and CDR2 YYREEE (reference sequence). This CDR3 spans 15 amino acids.

About this clone itself: Read sequence stops 3 residues before the CDR3 end, and the germline J gene provides the missing end. This chain uses TRBV7-9 with TRBJ2-3; D not resolved. The germline CDR1 and CDR2 sequences are SEHNR and FQNEAQ (reference sequence). The CDR3 is 13 residues long. Trimming stripped 1 base from V and 4 bases from J, with 6 bases between. The sequenced part of the CDR3 DNA is TGTGCCAGCAGCTTAGGGCAGGCAGATACG. This codes for CASSLGQADT. The entire CDR3 protein reads CASSLGQADTQYF. Together with reference TRBV7-9 and TRBJ2-3, the CDR3 gives the full variable domain: DTGVSQNPRHKITKRGQNVTFRCDPISEHNRLYWYRQTLGQGPEFLTYFQNEAQLEKSRLLSDRFSAERPKGSFSTLEIQRTEQGDSAMYLCASSLGQADTQYFGPGTRLTVL.

Of note for this clone: The read gets to within 3 residues of the CDR3 end, and the germline J gene fills in the rest. The V and J genes are TRBV20-1 and TRBJ2-7; 9 bases agree with TRBD1. The CDR3 is 15 residues long. Germline V CDR1 and CDR2: DFQATT, SNEGSKA (reference sequence). The J segment lost 2 bases and the V segment lost 7 bases, leaving 12 bases of the junction unmatched. CDR3 amino acids: CSVKSTGGVTYEQYF. The part of the CDR3 DNA that was read is TGCAGTGTCAAGTCCACAGGGGGCGTAACCTACGAG.

As concerns this clone: The missing CDR3 end, 3 residues past where the read stops, is filled in from the germline J gene. The chain recombines TRBV20-1 with TRBJ2-6; 10 bases are a match to TRBD2. Germline trimming cut 3 bases from V and 1 base from J; bases unmatched to any gene: 6. The germline V gene encodes CDR1 DFQATT and CDR2 SNEGSKA (reference sequence). The CDR3 spans 17 residues. The CDR3 protein is CSASASGSGSGANVLTF. Partial CDR3 DNA: TGCAGTGCTAGCGCTAGCGGGAGCGGTTCTGGGGCCAACGTC.

The CDR3 loop reads CASSGGGRGDNEQFF. The CDR3 DNA, read in part, is TGTGCCAGCAGTGGAGGGGGCAGGGGTGACAATGAG. The chain couples TRBV6-1 to TRBJ2-1; 7 bases agree with TRBD1. The read halts 3 residues ahead of the CDR3 end, with the missing end drawn from the germline J gene. Germline V gives CDR1 MNHNS, CDR2 SASEGT. V dropped 4 bases and J dropped 5; count of bases not matched to a gene: 8. The CDR3 totals 15 residues.

Details on this clone: The read gets to within 3 residues of the CDR3 end, and the germline J gene fills in the rest. The chain carries TRBV7-2 and TRBJ1-2; TRBD1 is a possible D gene (6 bases). Germline CDR1 SGHTA, CDR2 FQGNSA. The CDR3 is made up of 14 amino acids. The sequenced CDR3 bases are TGTGCCAGCAGAAATAGACAGGCCCCACAGGGC. It codes for CASRNRQAPQG. The whole CDR3 sequence is CASRNRQAPQGYTF.

Regarding this clone: The CDR3 end lies 3 residues beyond the end of the read and is filled in from the germline J gene. V usage is TRBV7-3 and J usage is TRBJ1-2; 8 bases agree with TRBD1. Germline CDR1 SGHTA, CDR2 FQGTGA. CDR3 length: 13 amino acids. With V trimmed by 4 bases and J by 7 bases, 5 bases remained unmatched. The CDR3 bases that were read are TGTGCCAGCAGCTGGACAGGGTCCGGTGGC. Protein sequence: CASSWTGSGG. The CDR3 reads in full as CASSWTGSGGYTF.

A note on this clone: The CDR3 is cut off 3 residues early in the read; its end comes from the germline J gene. The chain employs TRBV6-2 or TRBV6-3 and TRBJ1-2; 7 positions agree with TRBD1. The trim removed 2 bases at V and 7 bases at J, leaving 7 bases unmatched. Germline-derived CDR1 and CDR2 are MNHEY and SVGEGT. CDR3 length equals 14 residues. CDR3 loop: CASSYPGTVGGYTF. The part of the CDR3 DNA that was read is TGTGCCAGCAGTTACCCCGGGACAGTGGGTGGC.

The sequenced part of the CDR3 DNA is TGCAGTGCTATGGAACTAGCGGGAGGGCCAGATACG. Translating gives CSAMELAGGPDT. The CDR3 in its entirety is CSAMELAGGPDTQYF. The V and J genes are TRBV20-1 and TRBJ2-3; 13 bases map to TRBD2. The CDR3 end falls 3 residues outside the read, so it is completed with the germline J gene. The germline V gene has CDR1 DFQATT and CDR2 SNEGSKA (reference sequence). Trimming at V came to 4 bases and at J to 4 bases, leaving 5 bases not matched to a gene. This CDR3 region has 15 residues.